Below are 31 T cell receptor beta chains sequenced from a single sample in a study of blood T cells in healthy people across ages. A J-beta primer mix and a sample-barcoded 5' primer were used in a second PCR of roughly 6 to 11 cycles. TCRdb recomputed calls from the 5' RACE reads with MiXCR, one row per CDR3 protein. The sample has under 750,000 distinct CDR3 sequences, roughly 43% seen once; the top ten hold around 24%. Sequencing input: blood. Receptors originate from a man older than 75 in good health.

Concerning this clonotype: A clone one base away is much larger, so this may be a read error. The genes are TRBV7-9 and TRBJ2-1; weak D call: TRBD2 (5 bases). The closer fit of TRBJ2-7 to the DNA end suggests the J call may be wrong. Germline V gene data show CDR1 as SEHNR and CDR2 as FQNEAQ (reference sequence). There are 15 residues in the CDR3. For the CDR3, the DNA is TGTGCCAGCAGCCCAGCGGTCCACTCCTACAATGAGCAGTACTTC. This codes for CASSPAVHSYNEQYF.

The CDR3 bases are TGTGCCAGCAGCCAACCGGGACAGGGGGCCATGATTAGCTCCTACAATGAGCAGTTCTTC. It codes for CASSQPGQGAMISSYNEQFF. The genes are TRBV7-9 and TRBJ2-1; 12 bases map to TRBD1. Looked up from germline, CDR1 is SEHNR and CDR2 is FQNEAQ (reference sequence). This CDR3 spans 20 amino acids. V gave up 5 bases and J gave up 0 bases; unmatched junction bases: 14. Full variable domain (outside the CDR3, taken from reference TRBV7-9 and TRBJ2-1): DTGVSQNPRHKITKRGQNVTFRCDPISEHNRLYWYRQTLGQGPEFLTYFQNEAQLEKSRLLSDRFSAERPKGSFSTLEIQRTEQGDSAMYLCASSQPGQGAMISSYNEQFFGPGTRLTVL.

The chain combines TRBV6-5 with TRBJ2-1, with D hard to call. CDR1 and CDR2 (germline): MNHEY, SVGAGI. This CDR3 has 12 residues. V was trimmed by 0 bases and J by 7 bases, leaving 4 bases between them. The CDR3, as DNA: TGTGCCAGCAGTTACTCTTGGAATGAGCAGTTCTTC. Its protein product is CASSYSWNEQFF.

The chain couples TRBV27 to TRBJ2-5, with 7 positions matching TRBD1. The junction had 6 bases not matched to a gene; V was cut back by 0 bases and J by 2 bases. The germline V gene has CDR1 MNHEY and CDR2 SMNVEV (reference sequence). This CDR3 is built from 16 residues. This CDR3 is CASSLSTTGKQETQYF. The CDR3 DNA sequence: TGTGCCAGCAGTTTATCGACGACAGGGAAACAAGAGACCCAGTACTTC.

This clonotype was observed many times. The chain has TRBV2 and TRBJ2-7; D call uncertain. There are 11 residues in the CDR3. Trimming removed 3 bases at V and 3 bases at J, with 3 bases between. Germline V CDR1 and CDR2: SNHLY, FYNNEI. This CDR3 reads CASSEVYEQYF. The CDR3 DNA follows: TGTGCCAGCAGTGAGGTCTACGAGCAGTACTTC.

This clonotype has ten or more counts. V and J are TRBV7-8 and TRBJ2-1; D call uncertain. Deletions cut 5 bases from V and 5 bases from J, with 19 bases between. This CDR3 comprises 16 residues. CDR1 is SGHVS, CDR2 FQNEAQ, per germline. CDR3 region: CASSATSNRYNNEQFF. The DNA for the CDR3 is TGTGCCAGCAGCGCGACGAGTAATAGATATAACAATGAGCAGTTCTTC.

J is TRBJ2-3 and V is TRBV6-2 or TRBV6-3, with D unresolved. The V end was cut by 0 bases, the J end by 7 bases, with 5 bases between. CDR3 length: 12 amino acids. Germline V gene data show CDR1 as MNHEY and CDR2 as SVGEGT. CDR3 sequence: CASSYSPHTQYF. The DNA for the CDR3 is TGTGCCAGCAGTTACTCTCCACATACGCAGTATTTT.

CDR3 coding DNA: TGCAGTGCTAGAAATCCGGGAACCTACGAGCAGTACTTC. Protein product: CSARNPGTYEQYF. The chain carries TRBV20-1 and TRBJ2-7, with D perhaps TRBD2 (5 bases). The CDR3 runs to 13 residues. The V and J ends lost 2 bases and 2 bases respectively, with 10 bases between them. Looked up from germline, CDR1 is DFQATT and CDR2 is SNEGSKA (reference sequence).

This clonotype was observed at least ten times. The rearrangement joins TRBV7-9 to TRBJ1-2, with D possibly matching TRBD1 (6 bases). Germline CDR1 and CDR2: SEHNR and FQNEAQ (reference sequence). Between the trimmed V and J ends, which lost 5 bases and 4 bases, there was a span of 11 bases. The CDR3 length is 13 residues. CDR3 residues: CASSQGHSYGYTF. The CDR3 DNA reads as TGTGCCAGCAGCCAGGGACATTCCTATGGCTACACCTTC.

This clonotype was observed a handful of times. The chain recombines TRBV4-3 with TRBJ1-2; possibly TRBD1 for D (6 bases). Trimming removed 0 bases from V and 8 bases from J, with 16 bases in between. Germline lookup yields CDR1 LGHNA and CDR2 YSLEER. This CDR3 comprises 15 residues. The CDR3 protein is CASSQESSRGEGYTF. In DNA, the CDR3 is TGCGCCAGCAGCCAAGAATCGTCCAGGGGAGAGGGCTACACCTTC.

This clonotype was picked up one time. The chain combines TRBV7-9 with TRBJ2-1; 10 bases agree with TRBD1. The CDR3 spans 16 residues. Trimming cost V 6 bases and J 9 bases; bases outside gene matches: 14. From germline, CDR1 is SEHNR and CDR2 FQNEAQ (reference sequence). The CDR3 DNA sequence: TGTGCCAGCAGGGATACGACAGGGGGCTTAGGACGTGAGCAGTTCTTC. Translated: CASRDTTGGLGREQFF. Combining the CDR3 with reference TRBV7-9 and TRBJ2-1 gives the whole variable domain DTGVSQNPRHKITKRGQNVTFRCDPISEHNRLYWYRQTLGQGPEFLTYFQNEAQLEKSRLLSDRFSAERPKGSFSTLEIQRTEQGDSAMYLCASRDTTGGLGREQFFGPGTRLTVL.

The chain has TRBV15 and TRBJ2-1, with a tentative D call TRBD2 (6 bases). Germline V lookup: CDR1 LNHNV, CDR2 YYDKDF (reference sequence). V was cut by 5 bases and J by 0 bases, with 17 bases left in between. The CDR3 length is 17 residues. The CDR3 spells CATSQPYSGSSYNEQFF. The DNA for the CDR3 is TGTGCCACCAGCCAACCCTATAGCGGCAGCTCCTACAATGAGCAGTTCTTC.

This clonotype came up many times. V gene TRBV6-5 combines with J gene TRBJ2-3; tentatively, D is TRBD1 (6 bases). The CDR3 covers 15 residues. CDR1 is MNHEY and CDR2 is SVGAGI in the germline V gene. V was trimmed by 5 bases and J by 4 bases, leaving 16 bases between them. This chain's CDR3 is CASSKQQGWADTQYF. The DNA of the CDR3 is TGTGCCAGCAGTAAACAACAGGGTTGGGCAGATACGCAGTATTTT.

The CDR3 is CASSVGGRCEQYF. In DNA, the CDR3 is TGTGCCAGCAGTGTGGGTGGCAGGTGCGAGCAGTACTTC. V is TRBV25-1 and J is TRBJ2-7; no definite D call. The CDR3 covers 13 residues. Trimming removed 4 bases from V and 6 bases from J, with 13 bases in between. The germline V gene has CDR1 MGHDK and CDR2 SYGVNS.

This chain uses TRBV5-1 with TRBJ1-1; D is undetermined. Germline assignment: CDR1 SGHRS and CDR2 YFSETQ. V lost 0 bases, J lost 5 bases, and 14 bases lay in between. The CDR3 length is 15 residues. The CDR3 sequence: CASSLDTGGRTEAFF. The CDR3 nucleotides are TGCGCCAGCAGCTTGGACACGGGAGGAAGAACTGAAGCTTTCTTT.

J is TRBJ2-7 and V is TRBV3-1; D could derive from TRBD1 or TRBD2 (5 bases each). Deletions cut 5 bases from V and 0 bases from J, with 14 bases between. The germline V gene encodes CDR1 LGHDT and CDR2 YNNKEL (reference sequence). The CDR3 spans 15 residues. In DNA form, the CDR3 reads TGTGCCAGCAGCTTTTGGGACCGCAGCTCCTACGAGCAGTACTTC. This sequence encodes CASSFWDRSSYEQYF.

The genes are TRBV4-3 and TRBJ1-6; D perhaps matches TRBD1 (6 bases). This CDR3 comprises 16 residues. The ends were cut back, 0 bases at V and 6 bases at J, with 12 bases in the middle. Germline V gene lookup returns CDR1 LGHNA and CDR2 YSLEER. The CDR3 DNA is TGCGCCAGCAGCCAAGATCAGGGGACTTTTAATTCACCCCTCCACTTT. Protein product: CASSQDQGTFNSPLHF.

This clonotype appeared a few times. The J gene is TRBJ2-3, the V gene TRBV5-1, with 8 bases that match TRBD2. Germline CDR1 SGHRS, CDR2 YFSETQ. This CDR3 contains 14 residues. With 4 bases clipped from V and 3 bases from J, the junction kept 4 bases outside the gene matches. The CDR3 reads CASSLPGGTDTQYF. The DNA of the CDR3 is TGCGCCAGCAGCCTACCGGGGGGGACAGATACGCAGTATTTT.

The CDR3 reads CASSFVETSGRPQFF. CDR3 bases: TGTGCCAGCAGTTTCGTCGAGACTAGCGGGAGACCGCAGTTCTTC. The chain employs TRBV12-3 or TRBV12-4 and TRBJ2-1; TRBD2 aligns across 12 bases. The CDR3 runs 15 residues. Trimming cost V 3 bases and J 12 bases; bases outside gene matches: 9.

This clonotype has only a few counts. The chain employs TRBV5-1 and TRBJ1-2, with no clear D. Per the germline V gene, CDR1 is SGHRS and CDR2 is YFSETQ. The CDR3 loop spans 14 amino acids. Trimming took 1 base from V and 4 from J, leaving 11 bases between them. CDR3 loop: CASSLTADSYGYTF. The CDR3, as DNA: TGCGCCAGCAGCTTGACAGCCGATTCCTATGGCTACACCTTC.

The rearrangement joins TRBV7-9 to TRBJ1-6; 7 bases agree with TRBD1. Germline assignment: CDR1 SEHNR and CDR2 FQNEAQ (reference sequence). With V trimmed by 6 bases and J by 7 bases, 9 bases remained unmatched. The CDR3 spans 15 residues. For the CDR3, the DNA is TGTGCCAGCAGTCCCCCCGGGACAGTAAATTCACCCCTCCACTTT. It specifies CASSPPGTVNSPLHF.

The chain combines TRBV4-2 with TRBJ2-3; D is perhaps TRBD2 (5 bases). Trimming took off 4 bases at V and 2 bases at J, with 19 bases between the two ends. The CDR3 has 17 residues. Germline CDR1 LGHNA, CDR2 YNFKEQ. This CDR3 reads CASSLIVSETFTDTQYF. Here the CDR3 DNA reads TGTGCCAGCAGCCTAATCGTTAGCGAGACATTCACAGATACGCAGTATTTT.

The rearrangement links TRBV20-1 to TRBJ2-1; 8 nucleotides line up with TRBD1. There are 16 residues in the CDR3. Trimming at V came to 6 bases and at J to 4 bases, leaving 14 bases not matched to a gene. Germline CDR1 reads DFQATT; CDR2 reads SNEGSKA (reference sequence). The CDR3 DNA reads as TGCAGTGCCGACGATAGGCGGGACAGGACATACAATGAGCAGTTCTTC. It specifies CSADDRRDRTYNEQFF.

The chain is built from TRBV12-3 or TRBV12-4 and TRBJ2-1; 8 bases align to TRBD1. This CDR3 spans 11 amino acids. V was pared by 2 bases and J by 14 bases, with 2 bases of the junction left unmatched. The CDR3 here is CASSLSGGEFF. The CDR3 coding sequence is TGTGCCAGCAGTTTATCAGGGGGCGAGTTCTTC.

The V and J genes are TRBV6-6 and TRBJ2-5; possible D gene TRBD2, 6 bases. CDR1 and CDR2 (germline): MNHNY, SVGAGI (reference sequence). V dropped 5 bases and J dropped 4 bases, with 17 bases sitting between them. The CDR3 sequence is 15 residues long. The CDR3 coding sequence is TGTGCCAGCAGTGACCCGGGGGTGCTGGGAGAGACCCAGTACTTC. It is translated as CASSDPGVLGETQYF.

This clonotype occurred a few times. A read error may explain this, as a much larger clone is one base away. This chain connects TRBV6-1 to TRBJ2-1, with no clear D. Looked up from germline, CDR1 is MNHNS and CDR2 is SASEGT. CDR3 size: 14 residues. The V gene lost 3 bases and the J gene lost 7 bases, with 13 bases spanning the gap. The CDR3 spells CASSDVPSANEQFF. CDR3 nucleotide sequence: TGTGCCAGCAGTGACGTCCCCTCGGCGAATGAGCAGTTCTTC.

CDR3 sequence: CSVGHGPDNEQFF. For the CDR3, the DNA is TGCAGCGTAGGACACGGACCGGACAATGAGCAGTTCTTC. The gene calls are TRBV29-1 and TRBJ2-1, with D possibly being TRBD1 (5 bases). The V end was cut by 6 bases, the J end by 5 bases, with 14 bases between. CDR1 is SQVTM and CDR2 is ANQGSEA in the germline V gene. This CDR3 region has 13 residues.

The V call is TRBV20-1, the J call TRBJ2-2; 7 nucleotides agree with TRBD2. Germline-derived CDR1 and CDR2 are DFQATT and SNEGSKA (reference sequence). This CDR3 contains 14 residues. The ends lost 5 bases at V and 6 bases at J; junction bases unmatched: 9. CDR3 amino acids: CSAGGLPPSGELFF. The DNA for the CDR3 is TGCAGTGCTGGGGGACTACCTCCTTCCGGGGAGCTGTTTTTT.

This chain connects TRBV9 to TRBJ1-2; D remains ambiguous. This CDR3 is 17 amino acids long. The germline V gene has CDR1 SGDLS and CDR2 YYNGEE. V lost 0 bases, J lost 1 base, and 16 bases lay in between. The CDR3 DNA follows: TGTGCCAGCAGCGTAGACGCGAACCCGGCAGTTAACTATGGCTACACCTTC. Residues: CASSVDANPAVNYGYTF.

The table lists this clonotype with a few counts. J is TRBJ2-4 and V is TRBV7-9; D gene ambiguous. The J call may be in error: the DNA end matches TRBJ2-7 better. This CDR3 region has 13 residues. Germline V CDR1 and CDR2: SEHNR, FQNEAQ (reference sequence). CDR3 in DNA: TGTGCCAGCAGCTTATTTAGTGGCTCCGAGCAGTACTTC. It codes for CASSLFSGSEQYF.

In its sample, this clonotype was seen many times. J is TRBJ1-2 and V is TRBV6-5, with D uncertain. This CDR3 is 13 amino acids long. The V gene's germline CDR1 is MNHEY and CDR2 SVGAGI. V lost 2 bases to trimming and J lost 4 bases, with 8 bases between them. CDR3 nucleotide sequence: TGTGCCAGCAGTTACCAACAGCTCTATGGCTACACCTTC. Amino acids: CASSYQQLYGYTF.